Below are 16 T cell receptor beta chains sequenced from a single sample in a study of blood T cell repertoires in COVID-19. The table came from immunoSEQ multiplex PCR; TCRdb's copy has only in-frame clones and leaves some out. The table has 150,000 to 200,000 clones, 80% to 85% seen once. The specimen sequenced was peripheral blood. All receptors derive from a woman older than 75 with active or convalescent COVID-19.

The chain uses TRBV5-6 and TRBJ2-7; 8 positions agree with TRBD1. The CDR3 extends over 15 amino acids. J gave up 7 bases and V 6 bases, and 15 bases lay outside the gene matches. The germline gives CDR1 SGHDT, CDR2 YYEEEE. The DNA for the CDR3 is TGTGCCAGCACCCCCACCGGGCAGGGGGCGCGAGAGCAGTACTTC. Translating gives CASTPTGQGAREQYF.

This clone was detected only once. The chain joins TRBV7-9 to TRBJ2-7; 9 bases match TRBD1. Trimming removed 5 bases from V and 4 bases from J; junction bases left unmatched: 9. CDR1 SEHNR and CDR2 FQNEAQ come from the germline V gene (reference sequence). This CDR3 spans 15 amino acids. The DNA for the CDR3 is TGTGCCAGCAGCGGAGGACAGGGGATCGGATACGAGCAGTACTTC. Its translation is CASSGGQGIGYEQYF.

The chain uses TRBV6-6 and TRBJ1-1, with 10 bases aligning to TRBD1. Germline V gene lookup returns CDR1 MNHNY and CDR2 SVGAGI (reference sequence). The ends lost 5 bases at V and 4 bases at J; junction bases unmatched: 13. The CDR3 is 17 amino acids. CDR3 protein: CASSLTGQGKYGTEAFF. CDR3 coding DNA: TGTGCCAGCAGTCTGACGGGACAGGGGAAGTATGGCACTGAAGCTTTCTTT.

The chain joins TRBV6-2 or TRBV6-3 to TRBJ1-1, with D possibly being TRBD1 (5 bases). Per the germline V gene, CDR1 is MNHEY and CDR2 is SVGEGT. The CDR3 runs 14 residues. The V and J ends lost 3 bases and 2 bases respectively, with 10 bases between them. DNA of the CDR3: TGTGCCAGCAGTTATCAGGGTACCAACACTGAAGCTTTCTTT. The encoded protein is CASSYQGTNTEAFF.

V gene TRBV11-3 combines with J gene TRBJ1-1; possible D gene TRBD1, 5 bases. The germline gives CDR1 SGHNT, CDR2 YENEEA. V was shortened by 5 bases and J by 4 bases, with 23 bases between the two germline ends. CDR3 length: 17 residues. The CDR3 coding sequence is TGTGCCAGCAGCATCTCCTTCAGGGTTAACGGGCGCACTGAAGCTTTCTTT. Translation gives CASSISFRVNGRTEAFF.

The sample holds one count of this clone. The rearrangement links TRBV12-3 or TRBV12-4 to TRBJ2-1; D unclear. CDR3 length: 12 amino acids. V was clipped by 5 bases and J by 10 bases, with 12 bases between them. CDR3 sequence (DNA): TGTGCCAGCAGTCGCCTATCCCCGGAGCAGTTCTTC. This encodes CASSRLSPEQFF.

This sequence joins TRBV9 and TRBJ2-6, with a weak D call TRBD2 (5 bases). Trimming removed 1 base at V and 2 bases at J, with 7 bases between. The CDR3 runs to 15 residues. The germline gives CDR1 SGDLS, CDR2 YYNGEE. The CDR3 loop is CASSVSEAGANVLTF. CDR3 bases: TGTGCCAGCAGCGTATCGGAGGCTGGGGCCAACGTCCTGACTTTC.

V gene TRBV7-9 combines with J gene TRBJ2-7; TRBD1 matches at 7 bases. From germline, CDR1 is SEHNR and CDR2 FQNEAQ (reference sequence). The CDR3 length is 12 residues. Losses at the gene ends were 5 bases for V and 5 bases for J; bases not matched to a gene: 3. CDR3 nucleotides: TGTGCCAGCAGCGCACAGGGGAACGAGCAGTACTTC. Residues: CASSAQGNEQYF.

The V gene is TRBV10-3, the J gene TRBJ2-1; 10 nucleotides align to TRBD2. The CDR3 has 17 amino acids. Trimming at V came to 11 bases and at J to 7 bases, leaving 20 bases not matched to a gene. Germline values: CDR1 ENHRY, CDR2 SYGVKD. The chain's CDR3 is CAPKNPRRTSGPNEQFF. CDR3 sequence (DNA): TGTGCCCCCAAAAACCCTCGGAGGACTAGCGGACCAAATGAGCAGTTCTTC.

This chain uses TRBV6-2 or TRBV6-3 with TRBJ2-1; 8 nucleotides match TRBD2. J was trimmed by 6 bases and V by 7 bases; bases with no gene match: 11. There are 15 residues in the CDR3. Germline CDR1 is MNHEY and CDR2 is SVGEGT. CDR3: CASNPERLASNEQFF. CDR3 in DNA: TGTGCCAGCAACCCTGAGCGACTAGCGTCCAATGAGCAGTTCTTC.

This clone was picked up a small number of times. CDR3 sequence: CASRLRGMSTDTQYF. The CDR3 DNA follows: TGTGCCAGCAGGCTGCGGGGGATGAGCACAGATACGCAGTATTTT. V and J are TRBV5-8 and TRBJ2-3; 7 nucleotides line up with TRBD2. The germline gives CDR1 SGHTS, CDR2 YDEGEE. The V segment lost 5 bases and the J segment 0 bases; nucleotides outside the gene matches: 6. This CDR3 has 15 residues.

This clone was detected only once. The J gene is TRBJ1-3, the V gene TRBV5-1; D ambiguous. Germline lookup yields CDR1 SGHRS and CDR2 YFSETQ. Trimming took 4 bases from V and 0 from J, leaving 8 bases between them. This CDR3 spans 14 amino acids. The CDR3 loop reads CASSSGGSGNTIYF. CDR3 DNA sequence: TGCGCCAGCAGCAGTGGAGGCTCTGGAAACACCATATATTTT.

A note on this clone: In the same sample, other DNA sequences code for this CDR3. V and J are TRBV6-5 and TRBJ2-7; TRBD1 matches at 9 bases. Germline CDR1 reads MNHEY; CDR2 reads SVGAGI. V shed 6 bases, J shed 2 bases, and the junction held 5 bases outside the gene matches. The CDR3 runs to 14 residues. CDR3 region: CASSRGQGTYEQYF. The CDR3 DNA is TGTGCCAGCAGCCGCGGACAGGGGACCTACGAGCAGTACTTC.

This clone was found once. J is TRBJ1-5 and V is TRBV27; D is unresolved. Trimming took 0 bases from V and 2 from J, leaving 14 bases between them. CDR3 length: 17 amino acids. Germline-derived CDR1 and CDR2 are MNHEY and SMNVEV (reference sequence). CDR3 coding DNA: TGTGCCAGCAGTTTATCGATAGCCGCGACGGGCAATCAGCCCCAGCATTTT. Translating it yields CASSLSIAATGNQPQHF.

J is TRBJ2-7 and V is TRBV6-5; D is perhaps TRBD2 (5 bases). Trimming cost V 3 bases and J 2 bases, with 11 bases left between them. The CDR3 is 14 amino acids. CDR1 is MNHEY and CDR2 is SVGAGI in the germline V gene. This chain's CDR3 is CASSYRLAPYEQYF. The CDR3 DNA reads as TGTGCCAGCAGTTATAGGCTAGCCCCCTACGAGCAGTACTTC.

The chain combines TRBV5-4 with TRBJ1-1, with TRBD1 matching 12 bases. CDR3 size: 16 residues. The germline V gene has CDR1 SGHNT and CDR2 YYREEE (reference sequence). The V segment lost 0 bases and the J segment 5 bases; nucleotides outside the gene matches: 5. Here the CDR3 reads CASSLVGQGAQTEAFF. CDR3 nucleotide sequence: TGTGCCAGCAGCTTGGTGGGACAGGGGGCTCAGACTGAAGCTTTCTTT.